This TCR beta chain is from a study of blood T cell repertoires in COVID-19. The sample holds a few counts of this clone. The V gene's germline CDR1 is SNHLY and CDR2 FYNNEI. Trimming cost V 3 bases and J 5 bases; bases outside gene matches: 7. The CDR3 sequence is 15 residues long. Clones were sequenced by immunoSEQ multiplex PCR, and TCRdb holds only the in-frame ones, with some missing. The sample records roughly 400,000 clones, nearly 90% being singletons. The sample comprised PBMCs or T cells enriched from blood (not recorded which). The V gene is TRBV2, the J gene TRBJ2-5; 9 positions match TRBD1. The TCR sequence derives from a young woman who had recovered from COVID-19. The chain's CDR3 is CASSETGGPRETQYF. DNA of the CDR3: TGTGCCAGCAGTGAGACAGGGGGACCGCGGGAGACCCAGTACTTC.